Listed below are T cell receptor beta chains from one sample, sequenced in a study of radiotherapy plus CTLA-4 blockade in lung cancer. Sequenced by immunoSEQ multiplex PCR; TCRdb stores in-frame clones only, minus some. In the table there are 90,000 to 130,000 clones, more than 75% of which are singletons. Sequenced here: peripheral blood, sampled from a patient treated with radiotherapy plus ipilimumab. Source of these receptors: a human donor with non-small cell lung cancer that progressed on radiotherapy plus ipilimumab. Some clones in this sample may be carry-over from other donors' samples. Both conserved end residues are part of each CDR3. Fields, in order: J gene, D gene, V gene, CDR3 protein, CDR3 DNA. A D gene is named only where the DNA matches it firmly.

>TRBJ1-1|-|TRBV7-9
CASSGDMNTEAFF
TGTGCCAGCAGCGGGGACATGAACACTGAAGCTTTCTTT
>TRBJ1-5|TRBD1|TRBV5-8
CASSLVYAGQGANQPQHF
TGTGCCAGCAGCTTGGTGTATGCGGGACAGGGGGCGAATCAGCCCCAGCATTTT
>TRBJ2-2|TRBD2|TRBV2
CASSTLAGGVTGELFF
TGTGCCAGCAGTACTCTAGCGGGGGGCGTCACCGGGGAGCTGTTTTTT
>TRBJ1-2|-|TRBV28
CASSLSRQSGYGYTF
TGTGCCAGCAGTTTAAGTCGGCAGTCCGGCTATGGCTACACCTTC
>TRBJ1-5|-|TRBV6-5
CASSPAGAGQPQHF
TGTGCCAGCAGTCCGGCAGGGGCGGGTCAGCCCCAGCATTTT
>TRBJ2-3|-|TRBV7-3
CASSLNGEHTQYF
TGTGCCAGCAGCTTAAATGGGGAGCATACGCAGTATTTT
>TRBJ1-2|-|TRBV18
CASSPNGGYGYTF
TGTGCCAGCTCCCCTAACGGGGGCTATGGCTACACCTTC
>TRBJ1-3|-|TRBV4-2
CASSHNGGRSGNTIYF
TGTGCCAGCAGCCATAATGGAGGTAGATCTGGAAACACCATATATTTT
>TRBJ2-1|-|TRBV30
CAWKGGTEQFF
TGTGCCTGGAAGGGGGGCACTGAGCAGTTCTTC
>TRBJ2-1|-|TRBV6-5
CASSYSGAWSYNEQFF
TGTGCCAGCAGTTACTCGGGGGCTTGGTCCTACAATGAGCAGTTCTTC
>TRBJ2-3|-|TRBV4-1
CASSQERWDTQYF
TGCGCCAGCAGCCAAGAGAGGTGGGATACGCAGTATTTT
>TRBJ2-3|-|TRBV2
CAGRGAGDTQYF
TGTGCCGGCAGGGGGGCTGGGGATACGCAGTATTTT
>TRBJ2-5|-|TRBV2
CASSEVETQYF
TGTGCCAGCAGTGAAGTGGAGACCCAGTACTTC
>TRBJ2-5|-|TRBV7-3
CASSPGPKQTQYF
TGTGCCAGCAGCCCCGGCCCGAAGCAGACCCAGTACTTC
>TRBJ1-2|-|TRBV11-2
CASSLEESGYTF
TGTGCCAGCAGCTTAGAGGAGAGCGGCTACACCTTC
>TRBJ1-5|-|TRBV28
CASSFIAILRNQPQHF
TGTGCCAGCAGTTTTATAGCTATCCTACGCAATCAGCCCCAGCATTTT
>TRBJ2-7|-|TRBV10-3
CAISERGMGYEQYF
TGTGCCATCAGTGAGCGAGGGATGGGCTACGAGCAGTACTTC
>TRBJ2-3|-|TRBV29-1
CSVDFNGVNTDTQYF
TGCAGCGTTGATTTTAATGGGGTTAACACAGATACGCAGTATTTT
>TRBJ2-3|-|TRBV7-2
CASGVSRGSTDTQYF
TGTGCCAGCGGGGTCTCGCGGGGTAGCACAGATACGCAGTATTTT
>TRBJ2-5|-|TRBV7-8
CASSLAPGKQETQYF
TGTGCCAGCAGCTTAGCCCCGGGAAAACAAGAGACCCAGTACTTC
>TRBJ1-2|-|TRBV27
CASSVGQFGGYTF
TGTGCCAGCAGTGTCGGACAATTCGGGGGCTACACCTTC
>TRBJ2-5|-|TRBV5-5
CASSNSAYQETQYF
TGTGCCAGCAGCAACTCAGCGTACCAAGAGACCCAGTACTTC